The T cell receptor beta chain under discussion was sequenced for a study of T-cell reconstitution after alpha-beta-depleted transplantation in children. Study-wide points: After one year, T-cell counts and TCRbeta diversity mostly came from new T cells. Expanded graft clones numbering several hundred reportedly gave rise to alpha-beta T cells about two months after transplant.

Germline V gene sequence: CDR1 SGHRS, CDR2 YFSETQ. V lost 5 bases and J 5 bases, leaving 14 bases between the germline ends. The CDR3 length is 14 residues. Preparation of the TCRbeta library was carried out with unique molecular identifiers. Via MiXCR, TCRdb re-called the PCR reads, giving one row per CDR3 protein. The table lists some 310,000 distinct CDR3 sequences, around 25% of them singletons. This clonotype was observed a handful of times. The antigen remains unidentified. This clonotype originated in a male patient aged 10-17 years who had a stem cell transplant for acute lymphoblastic leukemia, so the T cells may come from the graft donor. Sequencing was performed on PBMCs, mostly from graft donor cells, taken 180 days after TCRalphabeta/CD19-depleted stem cell transplant. This chain links TRBV5-1 with TRBJ2-4, with D perhaps matching TRBD1 or TRBD2 (5 bases each). In DNA form, the CDR3 reads TGCGCCAGCAGTTCAGGGACCGGGCAAAACATTCAGTACTTC. Its protein product is CASSSGTGQNIQYF. Based on the CDR3 plus reference TRBV5-1 and TRBJ2-4, the full variable domain is KAGVTQTPRYLIKTRGQQVTLSCSPISGHRSVSWYQQTPGQGLQFLFEYFSETQRNKGNFPGRFSGRQFSNSRSEMNVSTLELGDSALYLCASSSGTGQNIQYFGAGTRLSVL.